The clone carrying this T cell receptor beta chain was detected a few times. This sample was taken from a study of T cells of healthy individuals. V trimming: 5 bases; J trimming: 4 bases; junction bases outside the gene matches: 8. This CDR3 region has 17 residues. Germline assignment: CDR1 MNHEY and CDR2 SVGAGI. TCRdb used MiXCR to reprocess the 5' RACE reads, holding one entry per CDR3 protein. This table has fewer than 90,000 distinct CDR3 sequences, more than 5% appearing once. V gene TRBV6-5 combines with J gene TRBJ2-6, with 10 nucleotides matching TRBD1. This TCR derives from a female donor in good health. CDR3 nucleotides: TGTGCCAGCAGTGCAGGGACAGGGGTCCAGGGGGCCAACGTCCTGACTTTC. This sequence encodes CASSAGTGVQGANVLTF.